The 27 T cell receptor beta chains in this list originate from one sample, sequenced in a study of long-term antiretroviral therapy in people with HIV. The assay used was immunoSEQ (version v3.0), run at survey level. Profiling relied on immunoSEQ multiplex PCR, and the TCRdb table lists in-frame clones only, not all of them. The table records tens of thousands of clones, approximately 95% of them present only once. The sequencing used unsorted PBMCs, collected 5.3 years after starting antiretroviral therapy. The origin of the receptors is a man aged 50 or older with HIV.

This chain links TRBV7-8 with TRBJ1-1; D is undetermined. The germline V and J ends were trimmed by 0 bases and 8 bases, with 7 bases remaining between them. Per germline, CDR1 SGHVS and CDR2 FQNEAQ. The CDR3 loop spans 12 amino acids. In nucleotides, the CDR3 is TGTGCCAGCAGCTTAGCGCTAGAAGAAGCTTTCTTT. Protein product: CASSLALEEAFF. The whole variable domain, remainder taken from reference TRBV7-8 and TRBJ1-1, is GAGVSQSPRYKVAKRGQDVALRCDPISGHVSLFWYQQALGQGPEFLTYFQNEAQLDKSGLPSDRFFAERPEGSVSTLKIQRTQQEDSAVYLCASSLALEEAFFGQGTRLTVV.

V is TRBV15 and J is TRBJ2-1; 7 nucleotides line up with TRBD1. CDR1 and CDR2 (germline): LNHNV, YYDKDF (reference sequence). The CDR3 covers 14 residues. Unmatched junction bases numbered 1, after V lost 1 base and J lost 4 bases. CDR3 amino acids: CATSRGQGYNEQFF. Here the CDR3 DNA reads TGTGCCACCAGCAGAGGACAGGGATACAATGAGCAGTTCTTC.

The V gene is TRBV4-3, the J gene TRBJ2-3; TRBD1 might be the D (5 bases). The V end was cut by 1 base, the J end by 0 bases, with 11 bases between. Germline CDR1 reads LGHNA; CDR2 reads YSLEER. This CDR3 region has 16 residues. The CDR3 nucleotides read TGCGCCAGCAGCCAAGTTCAGCGACAGAGCACAGATACGCAGTATTTT. This translates into CASSQVQRQSTDTQYF.

This chain uses TRBV16 with TRBJ1-1, with a weak D call TRBD1 (5 bases). The V gene's germline CDR1 is KGHSY and CDR2 FQNENV. The length of the CDR3 is 15 residues. Trimming removed 0 bases from V and 0 bases from J, with 8 bases in between. CDR3 loop: CASSQSNRLNTEAFF. The CDR3 region has the DNA TGTGCCAGCAGCCAATCGAACAGGCTGAACACTGAAGCTTTCTTT.

This chain uses TRBV5-6 with TRBJ2-7; D perhaps matches TRBD1 (6 bases). V gave up 4 bases and J gave up 5 bases, with 10 bases separating them. CDR1 SGHDT and CDR2 YYEEEE come from the germline V gene. CDR3 length equals 12 residues. In DNA form, the CDR3 reads TGTGCCAGCAGCCTACAGGGAAACGAGCAGTACTTC. It translates to CASSLQGNEQYF.

This sequence joins TRBV27 and TRBJ1-6; no clear D gene. The CDR3 covers 12 residues. V was clipped by 3 bases and J by 7 bases, with 4 bases between them. Germline assignment: CDR1 MNHEY and CDR2 SMNVEV (reference sequence). The CDR3 loop reads CASSFFNSPLHF. CDR3 coding DNA: TGTGCCAGCAGTTTCTTCAATTCACCCCTCCACTTT.

This clone has a single count. V usage is TRBV27 and J usage is TRBJ2-3; 11 bases line up with TRBD2. Germline V CDR1 and CDR2: MNHEY, SMNVEV (reference sequence). Losses at the gene ends were 3 bases for V and 0 bases for J; bases not matched to a gene: 11. The CDR3 loop spans 19 amino acids. The CDR3 nucleotides are TGTGCCAGCAGTTTCGAAGGGCTAGCGGGGGGAGCTAGCACAGATACGCAGTATTTT. Translation: CASSFEGLAGGASTDTQYF.

The chain combines TRBV30 with TRBJ2-1; D not resolved. The V end lost 5 bases, the J end lost 5 bases, and 10 bases lay between the germline ends. The germline gives CDR1 GTSNPN, CDR2 SVGIG (reference sequence). CDR3 length equals 12 residues. CDR3 nucleotide sequence: TGTGCCTGGCGGCTAGGCAACAATGAGCAGTTCTTC. Translated, it gives CAWRLGNNEQFF. The full variable domain, completed using reference TRBV30 and TRBJ2-1, is SQTIHQWPATLVQPVGSPLSLECTVEGTSNPNLYWYRQAAGRGLQLLFYSVGIGQISSEVPQNLSASRPQDRQFILSSKKLLLSDSGFYLCAWRLGNNEQFFGPGTRLTVL.

The gene calls are TRBV4-3 and TRBJ2-7, with a tentative D call TRBD2 (5 bases). Looked up from germline, CDR1 is LGHNA and CDR2 is YSLEER. Trimming took 0 bases from V and 2 from J, leaving 11 bases between them. The CDR3 runs 15 residues. The CDR3 DNA reads as TGCGCCAGCAGCCAAGAATACGGGATTCCCTACGAGCAGTACTTC. Its translation is CASSQEYGIPYEQYF.

V usage is TRBV10-3 and J usage is TRBJ1-1; no clear D gene. This CDR3 is 14 amino acids long. Germline CDR1 reads ENHRY; CDR2 reads SYGVKD. Trimming left V 2 bases short and J 1 base short, with 8 bases between. Here the CDR3 reads CAISESAANTEAFF. The CDR3 region has the DNA TGTGCCATCAGTGAGAGCGCAGCGAACACTGAAGCTTTCTTT.

The V and J genes are TRBV6-5 and TRBJ1-3, with D possibly TRBD1 on 5 matching bases. This CDR3 comprises 16 residues. Germline V gives CDR1 MNHEY, CDR2 SVGAGI. V gave up 0 bases and J gave up 0 bases, with 9 bases separating them. The CDR3 DNA reads TGTGCCAGCAGTTACTCGGACACCTTCTCTGGAAACACCATATATTTT. Translated: CASSYSDTFSGNTIYF.

This chain connects TRBV7-6 to TRBJ2-7; 9 bases agree with TRBD2. The CDR3 is 18 amino acids. V was pared by 5 bases and J by 3 bases, with 17 bases of the junction left unmatched. Germline lookup yields CDR1 SGHVS and CDR2 FNYEAQ. The CDR3 DNA sequence: TGTGCCAGCAGCGGATTTCGGGGCGGGGGGGCCATTGACTACGAGCAGTACTTC. Amino acid sequence: CASSGFRGGGAIDYEQYF.

The V call is TRBV5-1, the J call TRBJ2-7; no clear D. The CDR3 covers 13 residues. V lost 2 bases and J 7 bases, leaving 13 bases between the germline ends. Germline CDR1 and CDR2: SGHRS and YFSETQ. The CDR3 spells CASSFSPGLEQYF. The DNA for the CDR3 is TGCGCCAGCAGCTTTAGTCCGGGTTTGGAGCAGTACTTC. Supplemented by reference TRBV5-1 and TRBJ2-7, the full variable domain reads KAGVTQTPRYLIKTRGQQVTLSCSPISGHRSVSWYQQTPGQGLQFLFEYFSETQRNKGNFPGRFSGRQFSNSRSEMNVSTLELGDSALYLCASSFSPGLEQYFGPGTRLTVT.

V gene TRBV7-2 combines with J gene TRBJ2-5; possible D gene TRBD2, 5 bases. Germline-derived CDR1 and CDR2 are SGHTA and FQGNSA. Trimming stripped 5 bases from V and 7 bases from J, with 14 bases between. This CDR3 is 13 amino acids long. Written as DNA, the CDR3 is TGTGCCAGCAGCCTTGGGCGGGCCGGGACCCAGTACTTC. This codes for CASSLGRAGTQYF.

A single count supports this clone. The gene calls are TRBV6-4 and TRBJ2-7; 9 positions agree with TRBD1. This CDR3 has 14 residues. Trimming took 5 bases from V and 7 from J; bases not matched to a gene: 9. Germline assignment: CDR1 MRHNA and CDR2 SNTAGT. CDR3 in amino acids: CASSLIPGQGEQYF. Written as DNA, the CDR3 is TGTGCCAGCAGTCTCATACCGGGACAGGGAGAGCAGTACTTC.

The count of this clone is one. The chain recombines TRBV30 with TRBJ1-2; no firm D call. The germline gives CDR1 GTSNPN, CDR2 SVGIG (reference sequence). Trimming removed 2 bases at V and 1 base at J, with 17 bases between. CDR3 size: 16 residues. The CDR3 reads CAWSSVRTDHNYGYTF. CDR3 bases: TGTGCCTGGAGTTCAGTAAGGACGGATCATAACTATGGCTACACCTTC.

The V call is TRBV27, the J call TRBJ2-7, with 7 bases matching TRBD1. J was trimmed by 8 bases and V by 4 bases; bases with no gene match: 11. The germline V gene encodes CDR1 MNHEY and CDR2 SMNVEV (reference sequence). CDR3 length: 14 residues. For the CDR3, the DNA is TGTGCCAGCAGTTCCACAGACAGGGTGGAAAAGCAGTACTTC. It encodes CASSSTDRVEKQYF.

The chain recombines TRBV9 with TRBJ1-2, with D maybe TRBD1 (6 bases). Germline-derived CDR1 and CDR2 are SGDLS and YYNGEE. The CDR3 consists of 15 residues. V was cut by 4 bases and J by 0 bases, with 13 bases left in between. The CDR3 sequence is CASSTSGTTNYGYTF. In DNA form, the CDR3 reads TGTGCCAGCAGCACCTCAGGGACAACTAACTATGGCTACACCTTC.

J is TRBJ1-4 and V is TRBV5-1; 11 nucleotides agree with TRBD1. CDR3 size: 17 residues. The germline V gene encodes CDR1 SGHRS and CDR2 YFSETQ. J gave up 4 bases and V 4 bases, and 9 bases lay outside the gene matches. CDR3 sequence reads: CASSPRTGGLDNEKLFF. The CDR3 coding sequence is TGCGCCAGCAGCCCAAGGACAGGGGGCCTGGATAATGAAAAACTGTTTTTT.

V is TRBV5-5 and J is TRBJ2-3; TRBD2 agrees at 8 bases. This CDR3 contains 17 residues. V shed 0 bases and J 4 bases; nucleotides not matched to a gene: 10. Germline lookup yields CDR1 SGHKS and CDR2 YYEKEE (reference sequence). The CDR3 is CASSLAGASGFPDTQYF. CDR3 bases: TGTGCCAGCAGCTTGGCCGGGGCTAGCGGGTTCCCAGATACGCAGTATTTT.

This clone has just one count. The chain's CDR3 is CATTKGYEQYF. The CDR3 DNA reads TGTGCCACAACTAAGGGTTACGAGCAGTACTTC. This sequence joins TRBV2 and TRBJ2-7; unclear D gene. Germline V lookup: CDR1 SNHLY, CDR2 FYNNEI. The ends were cut back, 10 bases at V and 4 bases at J, with 11 bases in the middle. The CDR3 contains 11 residues.

The chain is built from TRBV9 and TRBJ2-1; 9 bases match TRBD2. CDR1 SGDLS and CDR2 YYNGEE come from the germline V gene. The trim removed 0 bases at V and 6 bases at J, leaving 7 bases unmatched. The CDR3 has 16 residues. As DNA, the CDR3 is TGTGCCAGCAGCGTAGCTGTGGGCGGGGGGGCCAATGAGCAGTTCTTC. Translated, it gives CASSVAVGGGANEQFF.

This sequence joins TRBV28 and TRBJ1-2; 7 bases map to TRBD1. CDR1 and CDR2 from the germline V gene are MDHEN and SYDVKM. The CDR3 has 14 residues. Losses at the gene ends were 4 bases for V and 5 bases for J; bases not matched to a gene: 7. CDR3 sequence (DNA): TGTGCCAGCAGTTCCCTACAGGGGAGGTATGGCTACACCTTC. It codes for CASSSLQGRYGYTF.

The chain uses TRBV4-1 and TRBJ1-2; 7 bases agree with TRBD1. The CDR3 totals 15 residues. Germline CDR1 reads MGHRA; CDR2 reads YSYEKL. The ends lost 0 bases at V and 4 bases at J; junction bases unmatched: 5. The CDR3 DNA sequence: TGCGCCAGCAGCCAAGAGAACGGGGACAGCTATGGCTACACCTTC. Translated, it gives CASSQENGDSYGYTF.

The J gene is TRBJ2-7, the V gene TRBV6-5; 9 bases are shared with TRBD1. Germline V gene lookup returns CDR1 MNHEY and CDR2 SVGAGI. V was clipped by 6 bases and J by 4 bases; unmatched bases: 7. The CDR3 is made up of 14 amino acids. CDR3 in amino acids: CASRAPDRGYEQYF. The CDR3 region has the DNA TGTGCCAGCAGGGCCCCGGACAGGGGATACGAGCAGTACTTC.

The chain links TRBV25-1 to TRBJ1-4, with D possibly being TRBD1 (5 bases). Trimming stripped 3 bases from V and 4 bases from J, with 6 bases between. The germline V gene has CDR1 MGHDK and CDR2 SYGVNS. This CDR3 is built from 13 residues. The DNA of the CDR3 is TGTGCCAGCAGTGATGGGGGTAATGAAAAACTGTTTTTT. Translated, it gives CASSDGGNEKLFF.

This chain joins TRBV6-5 and TRBJ2-7, with 7 bases lining up with TRBD2. This CDR3 contains 14 residues. CDR1 MNHEY and CDR2 SVGAGI come from the germline V gene. V shed 2 bases, J shed 2 bases, and the junction held 3 bases outside the gene matches. The DNA for the CDR3 is TGTGCCAGCAGTTACAGGGGAGGGGCCTACGAGCAGTACTTC. Its translation is CASSYRGGAYEQYF.